The clone carrying this T cell receptor beta chain has just one count. Its antigen is not identified. The CDR3 sequence is 13 residues long. The germline V gene encodes CDR1 SGHVS and CDR2 FQNEAQ. The V and J ends lost 5 bases and 6 bases respectively, with 13 bases between them. Using immunoSEQ multiplex PCR, the repertoire was profiled, and TCRdb retains in-frame clones only, with some absent. Among about 120,000 clones, around 88% were seen once, and the ten largest hold 11%. The data stem from a study of T cell responses to AZD1222 COVID-19 vaccine. General observations from the study: Donors in the cohort were predominantly white British and more often female, and clonal diversity was possibly underestimated. Targets within unmutated variant regions were reportedly found for nearly half of spike-specific TCRs.

This TCR came from an adult in good health. The rearrangement links TRBV7-8 to TRBJ1-1; D uncertain. This specimen consisted of peripheral blood, obtained on day 0 of MenACWY control vaccination. The CDR3 here is CASSLGRDAEAFF. In DNA form, the CDR3 reads TGTGCCAGCAGCCTAGGGAGAGACGCTGAAGCTTTCTTT.